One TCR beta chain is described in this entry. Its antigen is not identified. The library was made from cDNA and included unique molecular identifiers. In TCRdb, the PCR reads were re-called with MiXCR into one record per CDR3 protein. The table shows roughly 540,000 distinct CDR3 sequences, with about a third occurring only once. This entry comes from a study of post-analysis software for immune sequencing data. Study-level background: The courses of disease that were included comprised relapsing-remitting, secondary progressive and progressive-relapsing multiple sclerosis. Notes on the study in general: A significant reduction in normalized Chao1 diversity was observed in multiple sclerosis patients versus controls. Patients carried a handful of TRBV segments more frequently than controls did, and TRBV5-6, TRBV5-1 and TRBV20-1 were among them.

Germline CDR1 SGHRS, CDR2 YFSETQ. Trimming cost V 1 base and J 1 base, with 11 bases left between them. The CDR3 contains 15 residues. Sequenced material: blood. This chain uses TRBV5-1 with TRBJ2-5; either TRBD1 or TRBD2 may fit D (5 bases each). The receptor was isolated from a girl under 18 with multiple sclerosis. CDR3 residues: CASSLSGRLQETQYF. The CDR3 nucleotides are TGCGCCAGCAGCTTGTCGGGACGGCTCCAAGAGACCCAGTACTTC.